Listed below are T cell receptor beta chains from one sample, sequenced in a study of T-cell reconstitution after alpha-beta-depleted transplantation in children. TCRdb re-called the PCR reads through MiXCR, storing one row per CDR3 protein. The table shows tens of thousands of distinct CDR3 sequences, with 6% to 8.5% occurring only once. Sequencing used PBMCs from the stem cell graft donor, obtained from the stem cell graft. These receptors all stem from a human donor who donated a stem cell graft to a child with acute lymphoblastic leukemia. Each CDR3 is given with its conserved first and last residue. Each record gives: V gene, J gene, D gene, clone size, CDR3 DNA, CDR3 protein. The D gene is left open where the match is weak. Expanded clones get a size class; other rows say once, few or many, or leave the size out.

V gene: TRBV27
J gene: TRBJ1-1
D gene: TRBD1
clone size: NA
CDR3 DNA: TGTGCCAGCTCGGAGACAGGGTACACTGAAGCTTTCTTT
CDR3 protein: CASSETGYTEAFF

V gene: TRBV6-6
J gene: TRBJ2-7
D gene: TRBD1
clone size: many
CDR3 DNA: TGTGCCAGCAGGAGGGACAGGGCTGACGAGCAGTACTTC
CDR3 protein: CASRRDRADEQYF

V gene: TRBV6-1
J gene: TRBJ2-5
D gene: NA
clone size: few
CDR3 DNA: TGTGCCAGCAGTGAGAGCAGGGGCTGGGATGAGACCCAGTACTTC
CDR3 protein: CASSESRGWDETQYF

V gene: TRBV9
J gene: TRBJ2-1
D gene: NA
clone size: many
CDR3 DNA: TGTGCCAGCAGCGTCTTCCTGATAGATAATGAGCAGTTCTTC
CDR3 protein: CASSVFLIDNEQFF

V gene: TRBV12-3/TRBV12-4
J gene: TRBJ2-2
D gene: TRBD1
clone size: many
CDR3 DNA: TGTGCCAGCAGTTTTCGGACAGGGCTGAACACCGGGGAGCTGTTTTTT
CDR3 protein: CASSFRTGLNTGELFF

V gene: TRBV5-1
J gene: TRBJ2-7
D gene: TRBD2
clone size: medium-sized
CDR3 DNA: TGCGCCAGCAAGCTAGCGGTCTCCTACGAGCAGTACTTC
CDR3 protein: CASKLAVSYEQYF

V gene: TRBV5-1
J gene: TRBJ2-3
D gene: TRBD2
clone size: few
CDR3 DNA: TGCGCCAGCAGCTTGGAGACTAGCGGCACAGATACGCAGTATTTT
CDR3 protein: CASSLETSGTDTQYF

V gene: TRBV27
J gene: TRBJ1-1
D gene: NA
clone size: few
CDR3 DNA: TGTGCCGCCGGGAGGAACACTGAAGCTTTCTTT
CDR3 protein: CAAGRNTEAFF

V gene: TRBV6-1
J gene: TRBJ1-5
D gene: NA
clone size: many
CDR3 DNA: TGTGCCAGCAGCCTCGCCAGGGGTACGATGGATCAGCCCCAGCATTTT
CDR3 protein: CASSLARGTMDQPQHF

V gene: TRBV7-8
J gene: TRBJ1-5
D gene: NA
clone size: many
CDR3 DNA: TGTGCCAGCAGCTTAGACAGGGCTGGCAATCAGCCCCAGCATTTT
CDR3 protein: CASSLDRAGNQPQHF

V gene: TRBV5-6
J gene: TRBJ2-7
D gene: TRBD1
clone size: many
CDR3 DNA: TGTGCCAGCAGCATGGGACAGGGACTCTACGAGCAGTACTTC
CDR3 protein: CASSMGQGLYEQYF

V gene: TRBV5-1
J gene: TRBJ1-4
D gene: NA
clone size: NA
CDR3 DNA: TGCGCCAGCAGCTTGGCCTTGGATGAAAAACTGTTTTTT
CDR3 protein: CASSLALDEKLFF

V gene: TRBV21-1
J gene: TRBJ2-7
D gene: NA
clone size: many
CDR3 DNA: TGTGCCAGCAGCTACCGGGACAGGGGGAGCGACGAGCAGTACTTC
CDR3 protein: CASSYRDRGSDEQYF

V gene: TRBV12-5
J gene: TRBJ1-1
D gene: NA
clone size: NA
CDR3 DNA: TGTGCTAGTGGTTTGGTTCTGGACGGGGGCCCCTTGAACACTGAAGCTTTCTTT
CDR3 protein: CASGLVLDGGPLNTEAFF

V gene: TRBV7-9
J gene: TRBJ1-2
D gene: TRBD1
clone size: NA
CDR3 DNA: TGTGCCAGCAGCGTTACGACAGGGATAAACTATGGCTACACCTTC
CDR3 protein: CASSVTTGINYGYTF

V gene: TRBV12-3/TRBV12-4
J gene: TRBJ1-4
D gene: TRBD1
clone size: many
CDR3 DNA: TGTGCCAGCAGTCTGCGGACAGGGTTTGAAAAACTGTTTTTT
CDR3 protein: CASSLRTGFEKLFF

V gene: TRBV5-4
J gene: TRBJ2-2
D gene: TRBD2
clone size: NA
CDR3 DNA: TGTGCCAGCAGCTTGGGACTAGCGAAGAGGACCGGGGAGCTGTTTTTT
CDR3 protein: CASSLGLAKRTGELFF

V gene: TRBV24-1
J gene: TRBJ2-5
D gene: TRBD1
clone size: NA
CDR3 DNA: TGTGCCACCAGTGATCCAGGACAGGGATCCGAGACCCAGTACTTC
CDR3 protein: CATSDPGQGSETQYF

V gene: TRBV6-1
J gene: TRBJ1-2
D gene: NA
clone size: few
CDR3 DNA: TGTGCCAGCAGTGAACGGACGGGAGGCTATGGCTACACCTTC
CDR3 protein: CASSERTGGYGYTF

V gene: TRBV27
J gene: TRBJ1-1
D gene: NA
clone size: NA
CDR3 DNA: TGTGCCAGCTCCCTGGCCGGGTCAGGGACTGAAGCTTTCTTT
CDR3 protein: CASSLAGSGTEAFF

V gene: TRBV7-9
J gene: TRBJ2-2
D gene: NA
clone size: many
CDR3 DNA: TGTGCCAGCAGCTTCAGTAGCGGATCGAACACCGGGGAGCTGTTTTTT
CDR3 protein: CASSFSSGSNTGELFF

V gene: TRBV10-3
J gene: TRBJ2-3
D gene: TRBD1
clone size: many
CDR3 DNA: TGTGCCATCAGTGAGTCGGACAGGGACAGCACAGATACGCAGTATTTT
CDR3 protein: CAISESDRDSTDTQYF

V gene: TRBV12-3/TRBV12-4
J gene: TRBJ2-1
D gene: TRBD2
clone size: few
CDR3 DNA: TGTGCCAGCAGACCCCCGGGACTAGCGGGAGATAGGGGGGAGGGTGAGCAGTTCTTC
CDR3 protein: CASRPPGLAGDRGEGEQFF

V gene: TRBV9
J gene: TRBJ2-1
D gene: TRBD2
clone size: many
CDR3 DNA: TGTGCCAGCAGCTTTGGACTAGCGGGAGGGATAACCTACAATGAGCAGTTCTTC
CDR3 protein: CASSFGLAGGITYNEQFF

V gene: TRBV5-6
J gene: TRBJ1-4
D gene: NA
clone size: many
CDR3 DNA: TGTGCCAGCAGCTTGGGCGAGGTGCGGTTTTTT
CDR3 protein: CASSLGEVRFF

V gene: TRBV5-1
J gene: TRBJ2-7
D gene: TRBD2
clone size: many
CDR3 DNA: TGCGCCAGCAGCTCGGGACTAGCGGGGGTTCGGGAGCAGTACTTC
CDR3 protein: CASSSGLAGVREQYF

V gene: TRBV12-3/TRBV12-4
J gene: TRBJ2-1
D gene: NA
clone size: many
CDR3 DNA: TGTGCCAGCAGTCCAGCGTCAGCGCGCTATGAGCAGTTCTTC
CDR3 protein: CASSPASARYEQFF

V gene: TRBV24-1
J gene: TRBJ2-1
D gene: NA
clone size: many
CDR3 DNA: TGTGCCACCAGTACCTCGGGAGAGGGCAATGAGCAGTTCTTC
CDR3 protein: CATSTSGEGNEQFF

V gene: TRBV6-4
J gene: TRBJ2-2
D gene: TRBD2
clone size: NA
CDR3 DNA: TGTGCCAGCAGTGACGGGGGGGCGAACACCGGGGAGCTGTTTTTT
CDR3 protein: CASSDGGANTGELFF

V gene: TRBV2
J gene: TRBJ1-6
D gene: NA
clone size: few
CDR3 DNA: TGTGCCACCTCGGACGGTCGAGATAATTCACCCCTCCACTTT
CDR3 protein: CATSDGRDNSPLHF

V gene: TRBV20-1
J gene: TRBJ1-1
D gene: NA
clone size: many
CDR3 DNA: TGCAGTGCTATAGAAACAGAAACGGAAGCTTTCTTT
CDR3 protein: CSAIETETEAFF

V gene: TRBV28
J gene: TRBJ1-2
D gene: NA
clone size: many
CDR3 DNA: TGTGCCAGCAGTTTCACGTATGCGAAGGGCTACACCTTC
CDR3 protein: CASSFTYAKGYTF

V gene: TRBV10-3
J gene: TRBJ1-6
D gene: TRBD1
clone size: many
CDR3 DNA: TGTGCCATCAGTGAGTCAAGGGGGCCGGATCGTCAGGATAATTCACCCCTCCACTTT
CDR3 protein: CAISESRGPDRQDNSPLHF

V gene: TRBV24-1
J gene: TRBJ2-1
D gene: NA
clone size: many
CDR3 DNA: TGTGCCACCAGTGAGGGCCCCAATGAGCAGTTCTTC
CDR3 protein: CATSEGPNEQFF

V gene: TRBV18
J gene: TRBJ2-7
D gene: TRBD2
clone size: NA
CDR3 DNA: TGTGCCAGCTCACTTCGACCCTCGCGGGAGAGCTCCTACGAGCAGTACTTC
CDR3 protein: CASSLRPSRESSYEQYF

V gene: TRBV3-1
J gene: TRBJ1-1
D gene: NA
clone size: many
CDR3 DNA: TGTGCCAGCAGACCCTTGGGTCAGAACACTGAAGCTTTCTTT
CDR3 protein: CASRPLGQNTEAFF

V gene: TRBV7-9
J gene: TRBJ2-3
D gene: TRBD2
clone size: NA
CDR3 DNA: TGTGCCAGCAGCTTTAGCGCTAGCGGCAGCACAGATACGCAGTATTTT
CDR3 protein: CASSFSASGSTDTQYF

V gene: TRBV27
J gene: TRBJ1-1
D gene: NA
clone size: many
CDR3 DNA: TGTGCCAGCAGTTTATGGGCAGGGGATGAAGCTTTCTTT
CDR3 protein: CASSLWAGDEAFF

V gene: TRBV12-3/TRBV12-4
J gene: TRBJ1-3
D gene: NA
clone size: many
CDR3 DNA: TGTGCCAGCAGTTTACTTAGAAACACCATATATTTT
CDR3 protein: CASSLLRNTIYF

V gene: TRBV20-1
J gene: TRBJ2-1
D gene: NA
clone size: many
CDR3 DNA: TGCAGTGCTAGACGAGGGGGGGCCGGACAGGGAACGGGGCCCTACAATGAGCAGTTCTTC
CDR3 protein: CSARRGGAGQGTGPYNEQFF

V gene: TRBV7-2
J gene: TRBJ1-2
D gene: NA
clone size: many
CDR3 DNA: TGTGCCAGCAGCCCGACACAGGGAAAAGGCTACACCTTC
CDR3 protein: CASSPTQGKGYTF

V gene: TRBV12-3/TRBV12-4
J gene: TRBJ1-1
D gene: TRBD1
clone size: many
CDR3 DNA: TGTGCCAGCATCCCGGGACAGGGAATGAACACTGAAGCTTTCTTT
CDR3 protein: CASIPGQGMNTEAFF

V gene: TRBV12-3/TRBV12-4
J gene: TRBJ2-3
D gene: NA
clone size: many
CDR3 DNA: TGTGCCAGCAGTTGGGGACTGGGGGATATGGATACGCAGTATTTT
CDR3 protein: CASSWGLGDMDTQYF

V gene: TRBV20-1
J gene: TRBJ1-3
D gene: NA
clone size: few
CDR3 DNA: TGCAGTGCTAGAGATTTGGGCCACTCTGGAAACACCATATATTTT
CDR3 protein: CSARDLGHSGNTIYF

V gene: TRBV3-1
J gene: TRBJ2-1
D gene: NA
clone size: NA
CDR3 DNA: TGTGCCAGCAGCTCCCCGGGGGGCTACTACAATGAGCAGTTCTTC
CDR3 protein: CASSSPGGYYNEQFF

V gene: TRBV7-3
J gene: TRBJ2-7
D gene: NA
clone size: few
CDR3 DNA: TGTGCCAGCAGCTTAAGGGGACGGACGCCTGACGAGCAGTACTTC
CDR3 protein: CASSLRGRTPDEQYF

V gene: TRBV7-9
J gene: TRBJ2-2
D gene: NA
clone size: few
CDR3 DNA: TGTGCCAGCAGTTGGAACGCCGGGGAGCTGTTTTTT
CDR3 protein: CASSWNAGELFF

V gene: TRBV28
J gene: TRBJ2-2
D gene: NA
clone size: many
CDR3 DNA: TGTGCCAGCAGTTTACAGGGTCCGAACACCGGGGAGCTGTTTTTT
CDR3 protein: CASSLQGPNTGELFF

V gene: TRBV20-1
J gene: TRBJ2-3
D gene: TRBD2
clone size: few
CDR3 DNA: TGCAGTGCTAGAAGGTTTGGGACTACAAGGGCAGATACGCAGTATTTT
CDR3 protein: CSARRFGTTRADTQYF

V gene: TRBV12-3/TRBV12-4
J gene: TRBJ1-1
D gene: NA
clone size: many
CDR3 DNA: TGTGCCAGCAGTTTTTCCTATACACAGAACACTGAAGCTTTCTTT
CDR3 protein: CASSFSYTQNTEAFF

V gene: TRBV28
J gene: TRBJ1-2
D gene: TRBD1
clone size: many
CDR3 DNA: TGTGCCAGCCATACAGGGGGCGTAGACTATGGCTACACCTTC
CDR3 protein: CASHTGGVDYGYTF

V gene: TRBV7-2
J gene: TRBJ1-6
D gene: NA
clone size: many
CDR3 DNA: TGTGCCAGCAGCCCCGACGGAGGAAATTCACCCCTCCACTTT
CDR3 protein: CASSPDGGNSPLHF

V gene: TRBV19
J gene: TRBJ1-5
D gene: NA
clone size: many
CDR3 DNA: TGTGCCAGGCCCCCGGCCCCTCGACATCAGCCCCAGCATTTT
CDR3 protein: CARPPAPRHQPQHF